The 18 T cell receptor beta chains below were found in one sample sequenced in a study of blood T cell repertoires in COVID-19. Produced via immunoSEQ multiplex PCR; TCRdb's table is partial and in-frame only. The repertoire holds about 210,000 clones, with 70% to 90% as singletons. The sequenced sample consisted of peripheral blood. The receptor source for this set is a man aged 35 to 55 with acute or convalescent COVID-19.

The rearrangement uses TRBV4-3 and TRBJ1-1, with D tentatively TRBD1 (5 bases). The CDR3 runs 15 residues. Germline V gives CDR1 LGHNA, CDR2 YSLEER. V was shortened by 1 base and J by 2 bases, with 11 bases between the two germline ends. CDR3 region: CASSQGPTVNTEAFF. The CDR3 bases are TGCGCCAGCAGCCAAGGTCCGACAGTAAACACTGAAGCTTTCTTT.

V is TRBV5-5 and J is TRBJ1-5; D unclear. The CDR3 has 14 residues. Germline CDR1 is SGHKS and CDR2 is YYEKEE (reference sequence). V dropped 0 bases and J dropped 3 bases, with 7 bases sitting between them. CDR3 coding DNA: TGTGCCAGCAGCTTGGGTAGAAACAATCAGCCCCAGCATTTT. This sequence encodes CASSLGRNNQPQHF.

The gene calls are TRBV7-3 and TRBJ2-1, with 7 bases fitting TRBD2. Germline CDR1 SGHTA, CDR2 FQGTGA. CDR3 length equals 13 residues. V dropped 6 bases and J dropped 7; count of bases not matched to a gene: 6. In DNA, the CDR3 is TGTGCCAGCAGTTATGGTAGCGGGAATGAGCAGTTCTTC. Its translation is CASSYGSGNEQFF.

V gene TRBV30 combines with J gene TRBJ1-2; TRBD1 might be the D (6 bases). V lost 3 bases and J lost 2, with 10 bases in between. The CDR3 runs to 13 residues. Germline CDR1 GTSNPN, CDR2 SVGIG (reference sequence). CDR3 in amino acids: CAWSPTGNYGYTF. The CDR3, as DNA: TGTGCCTGGAGCCCTACAGGGAACTATGGCTACACCTTC. The full variable domain, in which reference TRBV30 and TRBJ1-2 provide the parts outside the CDR3, is SQTIHQWPATLVQPVGSPLSLECTVEGTSNPNLYWYRQAAGRGLQLLFYSVGIGQISSEVPQNLSASRPQDRQFILSSKKLLLSDSGFYLCAWSPTGNYGYTFGSGTRLTVV.

This chain links TRBV5-4 with TRBJ1-4; D is possibly TRBD1 (6 bases). Germline CDR1 and CDR2: SGHNT and YYREEE (reference sequence). The CDR3 covers 14 residues. The germline V and J ends were trimmed by 4 bases and 8 bases, with 15 bases remaining between them. CDR3 loop: CASSTRGIEEKLFF. CDR3 bases: TGTGCCAGCAGCACAAGGGGGATAGAGGAAAAACTGTTTTTT.

This chain links TRBV7-6 with TRBJ1-1; weak D call: TRBD1 (6 bases). Trimming stripped 6 bases from V and 4 bases from J, with 18 bases between. Germline CDR1 is SGHVS and CDR2 is FNYEAQ. CDR3 length equals 15 residues. CDR3 DNA: TGTGCCAGCAGGACGGAGGCAGGGGCGATCACTGAAGCTTTCTTT. This encodes CASRTEAGAITEAFF.

This clone appeared once. V usage is TRBV7-2 and J usage is TRBJ2-2; D is possibly TRBD1 (5 bases). The CDR3 is made up of 15 amino acids. Trimming cost V 1 base and J 6 bases, with 12 bases left between them. Germline lookup yields CDR1 SGHTA and CDR2 FQGNSA. The CDR3 is CASSLGREYSGELFF. CDR3 DNA: TGTGCCAGCAGCTTAGGCAGGGAATACTCCGGGGAGCTGTTTTTT.

The genes are TRBV3-1 (or the pseudogene TRBV3-2) and TRBJ1-4; tentatively, D is TRBD1 (6 bases). Germline lookup yields CDR1 LGHDT and CDR2 YNNKEL (reference sequence). Trimming left V 4 bases short and J 4 bases short, with 16 bases between. This CDR3 comprises 16 residues. As DNA, the CDR3 is TGTGCCAGCAGCCCATCGGGGGGGGCCAATAATGAAAAACTGTTTTTT. Translating gives CASSPSGGANNEKLFF.

The rearrangement joins TRBV7-8 to TRBJ1-1; 7 bases are shared with TRBD1. The CDR3 covers 17 residues. CDR1 SGHVS and CDR2 FQNEAQ come from the germline V gene. The trim removed 1 base at V and 5 bases at J, leaving 13 bases unmatched. The CDR3 region is CASSLEGAPFDWTEAFF. In nucleotides, the CDR3 is TGTGCCAGCAGCTTAGAGGGGGCCCCCTTTGATTGGACTGAAGCTTTCTTT.

The V gene is TRBV27, the J gene TRBJ2-3, with 10 bases lining up with TRBD2. Germline loops: CDR1 MNHEY, CDR2 SMNVEV (reference sequence). V was clipped by 8 bases and J by 10 bases; unmatched bases: 12. The CDR3 spans 14 residues. The CDR3 DNA sequence: TGTGCCAGCCGTAGTAGCGGGAGGAGTCGGTCGCAGTATTTT. Amino acids: CASRSSGRSRSQYF.

This clone has a single count. The genes are TRBV3-1 (or the pseudogene TRBV3-2) and TRBJ2-1; D ambiguous. Germline V gives CDR1 LGHDT, CDR2 YNNKEL (reference sequence). The CDR3 has 17 amino acids. The V and J ends lost 4 bases and 0 bases respectively, with 16 bases between them. The CDR3 DNA sequence: TGTGCCAGCAGCCTAAGTAGTGGTCTGAGCTCCTACAATGAGCAGTTCTTC. It is translated as CASSLSSGLSSYNEQFF.

V is TRBV4-3 and J is TRBJ1-5, with D perhaps matching TRBD1 (6 bases). CDR3 size: 14 residues. V shed 5 bases and J shed 3 bases, with 11 bases lying between them. CDR1 LGHNA and CDR2 YSLEER come from the germline V gene. The CDR3 DNA is TGCGCCAGCAGCACAGGACAGCTCAATCAGCCCCAGCATTTT. Translating it yields CASSTGQLNQPQHF.

This sequence joins TRBV28 and TRBJ1-1; no firm D call. The CDR3 covers 14 residues. V lost 3 bases, J lost 5 bases, and 13 bases lay in between. CDR1 is MDHEN and CDR2 is SYDVKM in the germline V gene. CDR3 DNA: TGTGCCAGCAGTTTTAAATACATCGGGACTGAAGCTTTCTTT. Its protein is CASSFKYIGTEAFF.

This clone was picked up one time. The chain recombines TRBV19 with TRBJ2-7; D is perhaps TRBD2 (6 bases). V was trimmed by 6 bases and J by 0 bases, leaving 15 bases between them. The germline gives CDR1 LNHDA, CDR2 SQIVND (reference sequence). The CDR3 is 15 residues long. DNA for the CDR3: TGTGCCAGTAGCCGACCCCGGGGGAGCTCCTACGAGCAGTACTTC. Amino acids: CASSRPRGSSYEQYF.

Worth noting for this clone: Within the sample, other DNA sequences also encode this same CDR3. The genes are TRBV5-1 and TRBJ2-1; TRBD1 matches at 7 bases. CDR3 length: 13 residues. Germline V lookup: CDR1 SGHRS, CDR2 YFSETQ. Trimming cost V 4 bases and J 4 bases; bases outside gene matches: 2. CDR3 sequence (DNA): TGCGCCAGCAGCCTGGGACAGTACAATGAGCAGTTCTTC. Translating it yields CASSLGQYNEQFF.

The rearrangement uses TRBV27 and TRBJ2-7; maybe TRBD1 (6 bases). CDR3 size: 13 residues. Trimming pared 8 bases from V and 1 base from J, leaving 12 bases between. Germline V lookup: CDR1 MNHEY, CDR2 SMNVEV (reference sequence). The CDR3 DNA is TGTGCCAGCCGGCCCCAGGGGTCCTACGAGCAGTACTTC. Translated, it gives CASRPQGSYEQYF.

The chain is built from TRBV6-6 and TRBJ2-5; D might be TRBD1 (6 bases). The V end lost 10 bases, the J end lost 5 bases, and 17 bases lay between the germline ends. This CDR3 spans 13 amino acids. CDR1 and CDR2 from the germline V gene are MNHNY and SVGAGI (reference sequence). The CDR3 spells CATVATGSETQYF. CDR3 bases: TGTGCCACCGTCGCGACAGGTAGTGAGACCCAGTACTTC.

V is TRBV5-6 and J is TRBJ1-2, with D unclear. With 0 bases removed from V and 8 bases from J, the gap between germline ends came to 8 bases. CDR1 and CDR2 from the germline V gene are SGHDT and YYEEEE. This CDR3 region has 12 residues. CDR3: CASSLGVGGYTF. In DNA, the CDR3 is TGTGCCAGCAGCTTGGGGGTCGGGGGCTACACCTTC.